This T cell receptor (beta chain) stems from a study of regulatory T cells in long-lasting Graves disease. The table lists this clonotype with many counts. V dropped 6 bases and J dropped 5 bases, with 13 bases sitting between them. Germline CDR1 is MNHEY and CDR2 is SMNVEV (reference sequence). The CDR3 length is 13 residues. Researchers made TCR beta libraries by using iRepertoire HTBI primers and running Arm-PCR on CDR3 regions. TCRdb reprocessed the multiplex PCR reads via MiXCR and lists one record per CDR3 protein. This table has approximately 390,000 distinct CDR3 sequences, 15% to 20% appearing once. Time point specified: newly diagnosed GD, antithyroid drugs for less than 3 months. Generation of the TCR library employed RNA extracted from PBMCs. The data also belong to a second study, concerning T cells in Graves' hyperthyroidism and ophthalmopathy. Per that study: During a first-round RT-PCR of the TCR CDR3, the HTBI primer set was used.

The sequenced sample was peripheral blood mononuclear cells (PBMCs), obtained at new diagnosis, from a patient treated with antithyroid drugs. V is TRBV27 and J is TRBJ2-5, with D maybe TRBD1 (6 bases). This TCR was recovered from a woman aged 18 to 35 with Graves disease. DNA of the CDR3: TGTGCCAGCAGGGCACAGGGTTGGGAGACCCAGTACTTC. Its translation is CASRAQGWETQYF.